The clone carrying this TCR beta chain was counted a few times. Multiplex PCR with BIOMED2 TRB-A/B primer pools amplified TRB rearrangements. MiXCR, run by TCRdb on the multiplex PCR reads, gives a single entry per CDR3 protein. The sample lists roughly 23,000 distinct CDR3 sequences; about 32% were seen once. This specimen comes from a study of T and B cells in COVID-19 patients. Each TRB amplification used about 230-550 ng of genomic DNA from blood. Deletions cut 5 bases from V and 2 bases from J, with 9 bases between. Germline-derived CDR1 and CDR2 are LNHDA and SQIVND (reference sequence). The CDR3 extends over 13 amino acids.

The receptor was isolated from a human donor who had recovered from COVID-19. Sequences were obtained from blood. The rearrangement links TRBV19 to TRBJ1-2; no clear D gene. CDR3 sequence: CASSRQANYGYTF. In DNA form, the CDR3 reads TGTGCCAGTAGTCGCCAGGCAAACTATGGCTACACCTTC.